Listed here is a single T cell receptor (beta chain). Germline V gene lookup returns CDR1 MDHEN and CDR2 SYDVKM. V was pared by 5 bases and J by 10 bases, with 10 bases of the junction left unmatched. The length of the CDR3 is 13 residues. This sample is part of a study of blood T cells in healthy people across ages. PCR was performed a second time for about 7 to 11 cycles using a sample-barcoded 5' primer and a J-beta primer mix. MiXCR was run by TCRdb on the 5' RACE reads, yielding one entry per CDR3 protein. This table has fewer than 2,000,000 distinct CDR3 sequences, 30% to 40% appearing once. This clonotype was sampled from a woman aged 25 to 45 in good health. The gene calls are TRBV28 and TRBJ1-1, with 7 bases matching TRBD1. Sequenced input: blood. CDR3 sequence reads: CASSAGTVSGAFF. The DNA of the CDR3 is TGTGCCAGCAGTGCGGGGACAGTCTCTGGAGCTTTCTTT.